These 16 T cell receptor beta chains originate from one sample sequenced in a study of cytomegalovirus exposure and HLA in healthy donors. The method was immunoSEQ multiplex PCR; TCRdb's version includes in-frame clones alone and lacks a portion of them. The table records 150,000 to 160,000 clones, around 84% of them present only once. Sequences were obtained from PBMCs. Receptors originate from a human donor in good health.

This clone was counted only a few times. This rearrangement joins TRBV6-5 to TRBJ1-2; the D gene is possibly TRBD1 (5 bases). CDR3 length: 13 amino acids. V was clipped by 5 bases and J by 2 bases, with 9 bases between them. Germline CDR1 MNHEY, CDR2 SVGAGI. CDR3 protein: CASSRDSNYGYTF. In nucleotides, the CDR3 is TGTGCCAGCAGTCGGGACTCAAACTATGGCTACACCTTC.

V usage is TRBV27 and J usage is TRBJ2-3; 7 nucleotides match TRBD1. CDR1 and CDR2 (germline): MNHEY, SMNVEV (reference sequence). CDR3 size: 14 residues. V shed 3 bases, J shed 1 base, and the junction held 1 base outside the gene matches. The CDR3 DNA sequence: TGTGCCAGCAGTTTGGGGACAGGCACAGATACGCAGTATTTT. This translates into CASSLGTGTDTQYF.

This clone was recorded only once. The chain recombines TRBV6-1 with TRBJ1-5, with 7 bases fitting TRBD1. V lost 2 bases to trimming and J lost 5 bases; unmatched junction nucleotides: 3. The V gene's germline CDR1 is MNHNS and CDR2 SASEGT. The CDR3 spans 14 residues. In DNA form, the CDR3 reads TGTGCCAGCAGTGAAAGGCAGGGGGATCAGCCCCAGCATTTT. Its protein product is CASSERQGDQPQHF.

This rearrangement joins TRBV29-1 to TRBJ1-3, with D possibly matching TRBD1 (6 bases). The CDR3 is 12 amino acids. The V end lost 5 bases, the J end lost 2 bases, and 7 bases lay between the germline ends. Germline V gene data show CDR1 as SQVTM and CDR2 as ANQGSEA. CDR3 in amino acids: CSVRDTGNTIYF. The CDR3 DNA reads TGCAGCGTTAGGGACACTGGAAACACCATATATTTT.

The CDR3, as DNA: TGTGCCAGCAGCTCACTTAGCGGGGGCCCCACAGAGACCCAGTACTTC. Translated: CASSSLSGGPTETQYF. The chain links TRBV13 to TRBJ2-5; TRBD2 matches 9 bases. CDR3 length: 16 amino acids. V lost 4 bases and J lost 4; bases outside the gene matches: 10. Germline V gives CDR1 PRHDT, CDR2 FYEKMQ (reference sequence).

J is TRBJ1-2 and V is TRBV6-5; the D gene is possibly TRBD1 (5 bases). Germline values: CDR1 MNHEY, CDR2 SVGAGI. CDR3 length: 12 amino acids. Trimming shortened V by 4 bases and J by 8 bases, and 11 bases separated the two germline ends. In nucleotides, the CDR3 is TGTGCCAGCAGTTTCACAGGTGACGGCTACACCTTC. It yields the protein CASSFTGDGYTF.

The chain uses TRBV9 and TRBJ2-2; D is perhaps TRBD1 (5 bases). Germline V gives CDR1 SGDLS, CDR2 YYNGEE. CDR3 length: 14 residues. The ends were cut back, 3 bases at V and 6 bases at J, with 12 bases in the middle. The CDR3 sequence: CASSAGSRSGELFF. In nucleotides, the CDR3 is TGTGCCAGCAGCGCAGGGTCCCGATCCGGGGAGCTGTTTTTT. Complete variable domain (other parts from reference TRBV9 and TRBJ2-2): DSGVTQTPKHLITATGQRVTLRCSPRSGDLSVYWYQQSLDQGLQFLIQYYNGEERAKGNILERFSAQQFPDLHSELNLSSLELGDSALYFCASSAGSRSGELFFGEGSRLTVL.

This clone was counted between two and nine times. The chain couples TRBV9 to TRBJ1-3; D remains unclear. Deletions cut 0 bases from V and 4 bases from J, with 5 bases between. In germline, CDR1 is SGDLS, CDR2 YYNGEE. The CDR3 totals 13 residues. The CDR3 coding sequence is TGTGCCAGCAGCGTAGACGAGGGAAACACCATATATTTT. It encodes CASSVDEGNTIYF.

The chain uses TRBV7-9 and TRBJ1-2; D is possibly TRBD1 (5 bases). The CDR3 is made up of 14 amino acids. Trimming pared 7 bases from V and 7 bases from J, leaving 19 bases between. Germline CDR1 and CDR2: SEHNR and FQNEAQ (reference sequence). The CDR3 DNA follows: TGTGCCAGCACCCTAGAGGGGAGGGGACCTGGCTACACCTTC. This gives the protein CASTLEGRGPGYTF.

The chain employs TRBV10-2 and TRBJ2-1; 7 bases match TRBD2. Germline-derived CDR1 and CDR2 are WSHSY and SAAADI. This CDR3 spans 18 amino acids. Trimming cost V 2 bases and J 7 bases; bases outside gene matches: 17. The CDR3 DNA reads TGCGCCAGCAGTGAGAACACTCCATGGCGGGGGACGAGGAATGAGCAGTTCTTC. It codes for CASSENTPWRGTRNEQFF.

The genes are TRBV19 and TRBJ1-1; D call uncertain. CDR1 is LNHDA, CDR2 SQIVND, per germline (reference sequence). The V and J ends lost 1 base and 3 bases respectively, with 9 bases between them. The CDR3 sequence is 14 residues long. In DNA, the CDR3 is TGTGCCAGTAGTATAGCAGGTTGGCACACTGAAGCTTTCTTT. This encodes CASSIAGWHTEAFF.

The J gene is TRBJ2-3, the V gene TRBV9, with TRBD2 as a possible D gene (5 bases). Per germline, CDR1 SGDLS and CDR2 YYNGEE. The CDR3 has 16 residues. Trimming shortened V by 0 bases and J by 0 bases, and 11 bases separated the two germline ends. For the CDR3, the DNA is TGTGCCAGCAGCGTAGCGGGTGGCGGGAGCACAGATACGCAGTATTTT. It encodes CASSVAGGGSTDTQYF.

The chain is built from TRBV29-1 and TRBJ1-1, with TRBD1 matching over 9 bases. Germline CDR1 reads SQVTM; CDR2 reads ANQGSEA. The trim removed 5 bases at V and 0 bases at J, leaving 10 bases unmatched. The CDR3 is 16 amino acids. DNA of the CDR3: TGCAGCGTTTTGAAGACGGGGACAGGGCTGAACACTGAAGCTTTCTTT. Its translation: CSVLKTGTGLNTEAFF.

This clone was detected a few times. This sequence joins TRBV27 and TRBJ1-2, with TRBD1 matching over 10 bases. The CDR3 covers 16 residues. The ends lost 6 bases at V and 6 bases at J; junction bases unmatched: 13. Germline CDR1 MNHEY, CDR2 SMNVEV (reference sequence). CDR3 coding DNA: TGTGCCAGCAGACGCGCAAGACAGGGGGCAGGAAATGGCTACACCTTC. Its protein is CASRRARQGAGNGYTF.

This sequence joins TRBV7-6 and TRBJ2-2; possibly TRBD1 for D (6 bases). The ends were cut back, 6 bases at V and 4 bases at J, with 9 bases in the middle. The CDR3 extends over 13 amino acids. The germline V gene has CDR1 SGHVS and CDR2 FNYEAQ. The DNA for the CDR3 is TGTGCCAGCAGTAGGACAGTCACCGGGGAGCTGTTTTTT. Amino acid sequence: CASSRTVTGELFF.

The chain combines TRBV9 with TRBJ2-3, with TRBD2 as a possible D gene (6 bases). This CDR3 comprises 16 residues. Germline V gene lookup returns CDR1 SGDLS and CDR2 YYNGEE. Trimming left V 0 bases short and J 0 bases short, with 11 bases between. The CDR3 sequence: CASSVGGGASTDTQYF. The CDR3 DNA reads TGTGCCAGCAGCGTAGGAGGAGGGGCTAGCACAGATACGCAGTATTTT.